This T cell receptor (beta chain) was recorded in a study of a mutant IDH1 vaccine in newly diagnosed glioma. Turning to this clone: Its antigen is undetermined.

Sample time point: week 47, end of study. Alongside topical imiquimod, each dose of vaccine comprised 300 ug of mutant IDH1 20-mer peptide. Per the germline V gene, CDR1 is SNHLY and CDR2 is FYNNEI. Trimming pared 9 bases from V and 6 bases from J, leaving 18 bases between. The CDR3 length is 14 residues. Sequencing used immunoSEQ multiplex PCR; TCRdb keeps in-frame clones, though not all of them. The sample yields almost 95,000 clones, over 85% seen once. The V and J genes are TRBV2 and TRBJ2-1, with TRBD2 as a possible D gene (6 bases). The sequences come from PBMCs, collected from a glioma patient whose treatment included an IDH1 peptide vaccine. The receptor was derived from a woman between 45 and 60 years old with glioma. CDR3 residues: CARGDPSAGNEQFF. The CDR3 DNA is TGTGCCAGAGGGGATCCTAGCGCGGGCAATGAGCAGTTCTTC.